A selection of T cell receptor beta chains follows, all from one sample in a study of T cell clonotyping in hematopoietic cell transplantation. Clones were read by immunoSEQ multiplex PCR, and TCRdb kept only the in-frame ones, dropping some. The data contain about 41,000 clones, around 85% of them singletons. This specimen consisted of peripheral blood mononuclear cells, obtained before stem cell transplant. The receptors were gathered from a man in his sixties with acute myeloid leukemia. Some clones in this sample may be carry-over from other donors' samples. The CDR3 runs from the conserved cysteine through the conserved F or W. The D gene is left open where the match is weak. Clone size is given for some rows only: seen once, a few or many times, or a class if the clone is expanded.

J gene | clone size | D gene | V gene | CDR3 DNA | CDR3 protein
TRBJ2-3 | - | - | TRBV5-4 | TGTGCCAGCAGCCGAGAGACACTCGGCACAGATACGCAGTATTTT | CASSRETLGTDTQYF
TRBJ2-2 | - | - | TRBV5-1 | TGCGCCAGCAGCTTATGGGCGGGCGGGGAGCTGTTTTTT | CASSLWAGGELFF
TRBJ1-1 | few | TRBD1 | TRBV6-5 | TGTGCCAGCAGGCCGACAGGGGTTGGTGAAGCTTTCTTT | CASRPTGVGEAFF
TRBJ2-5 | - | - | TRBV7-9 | TGTGCCAGCAGCTTGGGGGTGCGGCTTACTCAAGAGACCCAGTACTTC | CASSLGVRLTQETQYF
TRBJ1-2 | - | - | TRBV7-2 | TGTGCCAGCAGCTCCCAGGCGTATGACGGCTACACCTTC | CASSSQAYDGYTF
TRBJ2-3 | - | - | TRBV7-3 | TGTGCCAGCAGCCCCGGTTCGGGCACAGATACGCAGTATTTT | CASSPGSGTDTQYF
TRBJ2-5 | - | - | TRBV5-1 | TGCGCCAGCAGCTGGGAAGAGACCCAGTACTTC | CASSWEETQYF
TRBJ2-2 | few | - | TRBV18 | TGTGCCAGCTCACCATTGAAGGCGGGGTCGGGCACCGGGGAGCTGTTTTTT | CASSPLKAGSGTGELFF
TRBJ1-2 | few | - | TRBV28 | TGTGCCAGCAGCCGATGGGGCCATGGCTACACCTTC | CASSRWGHGYTF
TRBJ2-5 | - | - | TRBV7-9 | TGTGCCAGCAGCAAGGGGACTTATCAAAAAGCAGAGACCCAGTACTTC | CASSKGTYQKAETQYF
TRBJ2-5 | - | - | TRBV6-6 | TGTGCCAGCAGTAAGGGTTTCCAAGAGACCCAGTACTTC | CASSKGFQETQYF
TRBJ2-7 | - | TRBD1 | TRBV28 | TGTGCCAGCAGTATTGGGACAGGGCGCGAGCAGTACTTC | CASSIGTGREQYF
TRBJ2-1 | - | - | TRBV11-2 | TGTGCCAGCAGCTTAGAGGCTAGTGCCTACAATGAGCAGTTCTTC | CASSLEASAYNEQFF
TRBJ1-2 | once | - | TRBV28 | TGTGCCAGCGCCGGCCTCGGGGTGAACTATGGCTACACCTTC | CASAGLGVNYGYTF
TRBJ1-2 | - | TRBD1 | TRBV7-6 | TGTGCCAGCAGCCGTCAACCCGGGACAGTCTATGGCTACACCTTC | CASSRQPGTVYGYTF
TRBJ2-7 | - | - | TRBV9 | TGTGCCAGCAGCGTAGATACGGGGGGCGCGGGCGAGCAGTACTTC | CASSVDTGGAGEQYF
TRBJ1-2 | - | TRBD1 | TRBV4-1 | TGCGCCAGCAGCCAAGACGTTATCCGGGACAGGGCCTTGGGCTACACCTTC | CASSQDVIRDRALGYTF
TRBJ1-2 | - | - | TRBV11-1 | TGTGCCAGCAGCTACGTCGGGGTGTATGGCTACACCTTC | CASSYVGVYGYTF
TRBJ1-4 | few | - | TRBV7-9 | TGTGCCAGCAGCTTGAACGGAGGGGGAGGGGAAAAACTGTTTTTT | CASSLNGGGGEKLFF
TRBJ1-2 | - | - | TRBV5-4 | TGTGCCAGCAGCTTGGACCCCTGGTCAGGCGGTGGCTACACCTTC | CASSLDPWSGGGYTF
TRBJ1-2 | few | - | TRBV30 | TGTGCCTGGACAGGAGGGGACTATGGCTACACCTTC | CAWTGGDYGYTF
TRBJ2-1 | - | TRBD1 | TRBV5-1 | TGCGCCAGCAGCGCTTTGGGGCTACAGGGGAATGAGCAGTTCTTC | CASSALGLQGNEQFF
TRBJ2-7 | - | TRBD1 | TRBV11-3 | TGTGCCAGCAGGAGGGGGCACGAGCAGTACTTC | CASRRGHEQYF
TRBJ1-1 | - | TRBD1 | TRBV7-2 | TGTGCCAGCAGCTCCGGGACAGGGGAGTATACTGAAGCTTTCTTT | CASSSGTGEYTEAFF
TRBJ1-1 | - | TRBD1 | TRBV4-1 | TGCGCCAGCAGCCAGACAGGGACAGGGGGTGGGACTGAAGCTTTCTTT | CASSQTGTGGGTEAFF
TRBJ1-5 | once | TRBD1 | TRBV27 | TGTGCCAGCAGCAGCAGGGGGCTGCAGCCCCAGCATTTT | CASSSRGLQPQHF